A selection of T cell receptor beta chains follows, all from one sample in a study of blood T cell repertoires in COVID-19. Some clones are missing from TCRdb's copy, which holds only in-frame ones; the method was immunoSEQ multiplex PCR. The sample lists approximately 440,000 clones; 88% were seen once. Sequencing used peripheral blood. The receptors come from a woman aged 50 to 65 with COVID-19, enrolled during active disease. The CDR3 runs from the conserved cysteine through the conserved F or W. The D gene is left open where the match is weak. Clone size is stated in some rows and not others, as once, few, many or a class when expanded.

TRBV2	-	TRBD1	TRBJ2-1	TGTGCCAGCAGGACGAGAGGGGGCGGGAATGAGCAGTTCTTC	CASRTRGGGNEQFF
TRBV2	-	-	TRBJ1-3	TGTGCCAGCAGTGGGAGGCTTCAGGGAAACACCATATATTTT	CASSGRLQGNTIYF
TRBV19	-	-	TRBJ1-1	TGTGCCAGTAAACCTACAGACCTTAGAACTGAAGCTTTCTTT	CASKPTDLRTEAFF
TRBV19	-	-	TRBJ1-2	TGTGCCAGTAGTATGCTAGGTAGTGACTATGGCTACACCTTC	CASSMLGSDYGYTF
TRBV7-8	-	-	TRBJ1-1	TGTGCCAGCAGCCCCCGGTCGGGCACTGAAGCTTTCTTT	CASSPRSGTEAFF
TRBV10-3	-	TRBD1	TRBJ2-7	TGTGCCATTCAGGGGGACGAGCAGTACTTC	CAIQGDEQYF
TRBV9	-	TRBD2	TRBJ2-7	TGTGCCAGCAGCGTAGCAACTAGCGGGGACTACGAGCAGTACTTC	CASSVATSGDYEQYF
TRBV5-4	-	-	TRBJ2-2	TGTGCCAGCAGCTTGGGACATCCGAACACCGGGGAGCTGTTTTTT	CASSLGHPNTGELFF
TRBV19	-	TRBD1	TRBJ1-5	TGTGCCAGTAGTACTGACAGGGGGCATCAGCCCCAGCATTTT	CASSTDRGHQPQHF
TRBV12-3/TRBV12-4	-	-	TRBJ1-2	TGTGCCAGCAGTGGGCAGTTTAACTATGGCTACACCTTC	CASSGQFNYGYTF
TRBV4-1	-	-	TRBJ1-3	TGCGCCAGCAGCCTGGCCCGTGGAAACACCATATATTTT	CASSLARGNTIYF
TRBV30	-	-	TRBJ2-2	TGTGCCTGGTCGGGGAGCGGGGAGCTGTTTTTT	CAWSGSGELFF
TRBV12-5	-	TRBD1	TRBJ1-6	TGTGCTAGTGGTCAGGGGGCTAATAATTCACCCCTCCACTTT	CASGQGANNSPLHF
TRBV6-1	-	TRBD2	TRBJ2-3	TGTGCCAGCAGTGAAAGTGGGGGGGACACAGATACGCAGTATTTT	CASSESGGDTDTQYF
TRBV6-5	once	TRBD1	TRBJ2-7	TGTGCCAGCAGTCGTACCGGGACAGGCTCCGAGCAGTACTTC	CASSRTGTGSEQYF
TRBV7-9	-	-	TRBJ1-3	TGTGCCAGCAGCTCTACTAGTTATCCCGGAAACACCATATATTTT	CASSSTSYPGNTIYF
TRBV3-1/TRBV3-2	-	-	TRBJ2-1	TGTGCCAGCAGCCAAAAGGCGGGCAATGAGCAGTTCTTC	CASSQKAGNEQFF
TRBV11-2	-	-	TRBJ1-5	TGTGCCAGCAGCATACCAGGGCGCAATCAGCCCCAGCATTTT	CASSIPGRNQPQHF
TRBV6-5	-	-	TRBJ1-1	TGTGCCAGCAAGACCCAGGGGCTGAACACTGAAGCTTTCTTT	CASKTQGLNTEAFF
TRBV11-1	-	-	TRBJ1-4	TGTGCCAGCAGCTCCACCAGGGCAACTAATGAAAAACTGTTTTTT	CASSSTRATNEKLFF